This TCR beta chain was recovered during a study of identical twins. V dropped 6 bases and J dropped 6; count of bases not matched to a gene: 9. The CDR3 spans 15 residues. Unique molecular identifiers were present on cDNA, and template switching added a universal primer site. TCRdb used MiXCR to reprocess the 5' RACE reads, holding one entry per CDR3 protein. Seen here are about 690,000 distinct CDR3 sequences, roughly 6% observed once, and the top ten hold 1.5% to 2%. The specimen was naive T cells sorted from blood. The chain carries TRBV12-3 or TRBV12-4 and TRBJ2-1, with 9 bases matching TRBD1. This TCR came from a man between 18 and 29 years old in good health. This CDR3 reads CASSPNRGQGNEQFF. CDR3 nucleotides: TGTGCCAGCAGCCCCAACAGGGGGCAGGGCAATGAGCAGTTCTTC.